The 26 T cell receptor beta chains reported below all come from one sample, sequenced in a study of blood T cell repertoires in COVID-19. Sequencing was performed with immunoSEQ multiplex PCR; in TCRdb, only in-frame clones are kept and a portion is missing. The data show roughly 20,000 clones, 86% seen once. Source material: peripheral blood. Every receptor here comes from a human donor with active COVID-19. The donor label of this sample is uncertain.

The J gene is TRBJ2-1, the V gene TRBV2; 9 nucleotides match TRBD2. The CDR3 loop spans 15 amino acids. J gave up 1 base and V 7 bases, and 5 bases lay outside the gene matches. CDR1 and CDR2 (germline): SNHLY, FYNNEI. DNA for the CDR3: TGTGCCAGCACCGTAGCGGGGGTGTCCTACAATGAGCAGTTCTTC. It translates to CASTVAGVSYNEQFF.

The chain couples TRBV7-2 to TRBJ2-1; D might be TRBD1 (5 bases). The CDR3 extends over 13 amino acids. Germline CDR1 and CDR2: SGHTA and FQGNSA. The V gene lost 5 bases and the J gene lost 6 bases, with 11 bases spanning the gap. The CDR3 DNA sequence: TGTGCCAGCAGCCGTCAAAGGGGCAATGAGCAGTTCTTC. Its translation: CASSRQRGNEQFF.

J is TRBJ1-4 and V is TRBV29-1; TRBD1 might be the D (5 bases). Germline values: CDR1 SQVTM, CDR2 ANQGSEA. This CDR3 is 18 amino acids long. Trimming pared 5 bases from V and 4 bases from J, leaving 26 bases between. The CDR3 here is CSVSRPPGGTSNNEKLFF. Here the CDR3 DNA reads TGCAGCGTTTCGAGGCCGCCGGGGGGGACTTCAAATAATGAAAAACTGTTTTTT.

This clone is a singleton in its sample. The V gene is TRBV29-1, the J gene TRBJ1-3, with a possible D match to TRBD1 (5 bases). This CDR3 contains 14 residues. Germline CDR1 is SQVTM and CDR2 is ANQGSEA. V was pared by 7 bases and J by 0 bases, with 13 bases between. CDR3 DNA: TGCAGCGCCGGAGAGGGACTCTCTGGAAACACCATATATTTT. Translated, it gives CSAGEGLSGNTIYF. The whole variable domain, filled in from reference TRBV29-1 and TRBJ1-3, reads SAVISQKPSRDICQRGTSLTIQCQVDSQVTMMFWYRQQPGQSLTLIATANQGSEATYESGFVIDKFPISRPNLTFSTLTVSNMSPEDSSIYLCSAGEGLSGNTIYFGEGSWLTVV.

This rearrangement joins TRBV19 to TRBJ1-4, with 10 bases aligning to TRBD1. Germline V CDR1 and CDR2: LNHDA, SQIVND (reference sequence). The CDR3 is 15 residues long. J lost 8 bases, V lost 4 bases, and 7 bases had no gene match. CDR3 DNA sequence: TGTGCCAGTAGTACTCCGGGACAGGGGCGAGAAAAACTGTTTTTT. It specifies CASSTPGQGREKLFF.

The gene calls are TRBV7-9 and TRBJ1-1; the match to TRBD1 covers 9 bases. Germline V gene sequence: CDR1 SEHNR, CDR2 FQNEAQ (reference sequence). The CDR3 contains 17 residues. V was pared by 1 base and J by 1 base, with 7 bases of the junction left unmatched. CDR3 DNA: TGTGCCAGCAGCTTAGTGGGACAGGGCTGGCGGAACACTGAAGCTTTCTTT. Translated, it gives CASSLVGQGWRNTEAFF.

Remarks on this clone: Within the sample, other DNA sequences also encode this same CDR3. The chain combines TRBV6-5 with TRBJ1-1; D not resolved. CDR1 is MNHEY, CDR2 SVGAGI, per germline. The CDR3 consists of 15 residues. V gave up 0 bases and J gave up 1 base, with 9 bases separating them. CDR3 region: CASSYSSRGNTEAFF. The CDR3 DNA reads as TGTGCCAGCAGTTACTCGTCCAGAGGGAACACTGAAGCTTTCTTT.

The rearrangement uses TRBV7-3 and TRBJ2-1; 11 bases are shared with TRBD2. V gave up 6 bases and J gave up 12 bases; unmatched junction bases: 4. Germline loops: CDR1 SGHTA, CDR2 FQGTGA. This CDR3 spans 12 amino acids. CDR3 nucleotide sequence: TGTGCCAGCAGTTCTACTAGCGGGGGGCAGTTCTTC. Its protein product is CASSSTSGGQFF.

In DNA, the CDR3 is TGTGCCAGCAGGCAGCGGTACCTAGCCAAAAACATTCAGTACTTC. Its translation: CASRQRYLAKNIQYF. The V and J genes are TRBV6-5 and TRBJ2-4; a weak D match, TRBD2 (5 bases). The V gene lost 6 bases and the J gene lost 0 bases, with 12 bases spanning the gap. The CDR3 covers 15 residues. Looked up from germline, CDR1 is MNHEY and CDR2 is SVGAGI.

For this clone: The CDR3 carries no conserved terminal phenylalanine or tryptophan, so it likely arises from a read error. No DNA is shown, since the ends of the CDR3 on it are uncertain; the CDR3 is the one TCRdb lists. This sequence joins TRBV6-6 and TRBJ2-7; TRBD2 reflects the table's D call only, with no check against the DNA. Ends included, the CDR3 has 13 residues. Germline assignment: CDR1 MNHNY and CDR2 SVGAGI (reference sequence). The CDR3 sequence is CASSLPTWTSGGI.

Only one count was recorded for this clone. The rearrangement joins TRBV9 to TRBJ2-1, with 8 bases aligning to TRBD2. With 0 bases clipped from V and 4 bases from J, the junction kept 6 bases outside the gene matches. There are 16 residues in the CDR3. Germline V gene data show CDR1 as SGDLS and CDR2 as YYNGEE. The DNA for the CDR3 is TGTGCCAGCAGCGTAGTCGGGGGGGCCGGTTACAATGAGCAGTTCTTC. Its translation is CASSVVGGAGYNEQFF.

The J gene is TRBJ1-2, the V gene TRBV19, with TRBD1 identical over 7 bases. This CDR3 region has 14 residues. Germline V gene data show CDR1 as LNHDA and CDR2 as SQIVND (reference sequence). The trim removed 3 bases at V and 8 bases at J, leaving 9 bases unmatched. The chain's CDR3 is CASSMSPGTVGYTF. In nucleotides, the CDR3 is TGTGCCAGTAGTATGTCTCCCGGGACAGTAGGCTACACCTTC.

This rearrangement joins TRBV7-9 to TRBJ2-7; TRBD2 is a possible D gene (6 bases). Trimming left V 2 bases short and J 6 bases short, with 11 bases between. Germline V gives CDR1 SEHNR, CDR2 FQNEAQ (reference sequence). The CDR3 runs 13 residues. The CDR3 nucleotides are TGTGCCAGCAGCTTACATCTCGGGGGCGAGCAGTACTTC. This gives the protein CASSLHLGGEQYF. Using reference TRBV7-9 and TRBJ2-7 for the parts outside the CDR3, the full variable domain is DTGVSQNPRHKITKRGQNVTFRCDPISEHNRLYWYRQTLGQGPEFLTYFQNEAQLEKSRLLSDRFSAERPKGSFSTLEIQRTEQGDSAMYLCASSLHLGGEQYFGPGTRLTVT.

The chain uses TRBV29-1 and TRBJ2-3; 11 bases line up with TRBD2. The CDR3 extends over 18 amino acids. V lost 7 bases and J lost 0; bases outside the gene matches: 15. Germline loops: CDR1 SQVTM, CDR2 ANQGSEA. The CDR3 here is CSGDRLAGRFTSTDTQYF. CDR3 sequence (DNA): TGCAGCGGAGATAGACTAGCGGGGCGTTTCACTAGCACAGATACGCAGTATTTT.

The rearrangement joins TRBV4-1 to TRBJ2-1; 14 nucleotides align to TRBD2. The ends lost 5 bases at V and 0 bases at J; junction bases unmatched: 6. Per germline, CDR1 MGHRA and CDR2 YSYEKL. This CDR3 contains 18 residues. CDR3 nucleotide sequence: TGCGCCAGCAGCATGCGACTAGCGGGGGGGAACTCCTACAATGAGCAGTTCTTC. Translated, it gives CASSMRLAGGNSYNEQFF.

This clone was seen only once. The J gene is TRBJ1-1, the V gene TRBV18, with a possible D match to TRBD1 (6 bases). CDR1 is KGHSH and CDR2 is LQKENI in the germline V gene. The V end lost 6 bases, the J end lost 1 base, and 15 bases lay between the germline ends. The CDR3 totals 15 residues. The CDR3 bases are TGTGCCAGCTCCCTCGAACAGGGTAGGAACACTGAAGCTTTCTTT. Its protein is CASSLEQGRNTEAFF.

The CDR3 coding sequence is TGTGCCAGCAGTTACGATAAGCGCCGCGTAAAAGAGACCCAGTACTTC. It specifies CASSYDKRRVKETQYF. The chain links TRBV6-2 or TRBV6-3 to TRBJ2-5; D not certain. Per germline, CDR1 MNHEY and CDR2 SVGEGT. The CDR3 contains 16 residues. V shed 2 bases and J shed 3 bases, with 16 bases lying between them.

The rearrangement links TRBV2 to TRBJ2-7, with D possibly being TRBD1 (5 bases). CDR1 SNHLY and CDR2 FYNNEI come from the germline V gene. The CDR3 consists of 14 residues. V was cut by 6 bases and J by 2 bases, with 14 bases left in between. CDR3 nucleotide sequence: TGTGCCAGCAGCAGACAGACTTATACCTACGAGCAGTACTTC. Protein product: CASSRQTYTYEQYF.

This chain connects TRBV3-1 (or the pseudogene TRBV3-2) to TRBJ2-1; D may be TRBD2 (5 bases). This CDR3 is built from 15 residues. Between the trimmed V and J ends, which lost 1 base and 1 base, there was a span of 8 bases. The germline CDR1 and CDR2 sequences are LGHDT and YNNKEL (reference sequence). The CDR3 sequence is CASSQGRRSYNEQFF. The DNA for the CDR3 is TGTGCCAGCAGCCAAGGCAGGAGGTCCTACAATGAGCAGTTCTTC.

This clone appeared a few times. This sequence joins TRBV13 and TRBJ1-1, with a weak D call TRBD1 (6 bases). The V and J ends lost 2 bases and 6 bases respectively, with 13 bases between them. The V gene's germline CDR1 is PRHDT and CDR2 FYEKMQ (reference sequence). This CDR3 comprises 14 residues. CDR3 amino acids: CASSLTGLIAEAFF. The CDR3 bases are TGTGCCAGCAGCTTAACAGGGTTGATCGCTGAAGCTTTCTTT.

The rearrangement links TRBV7-2 to TRBJ2-7; D is perhaps TRBD1 (5 bases). Germline V gives CDR1 SGHTA, CDR2 FQGNSA. Trimming stripped 0 bases from V and 4 bases from J, with 13 bases between. The CDR3 sequence is 15 residues long. CDR3 region: CASSLAVSSGYEQYF. In nucleotides, the CDR3 is TGTGCCAGCAGCTTAGCGGTTAGTTCAGGGTACGAGCAGTACTTC.

The CDR3 reads CASSIPGTGDNSPLHF. The DNA of the CDR3 is TGTGCCAGCAGCATACCCGGGACAGGGGATAATTCACCCCTCCACTTT. The chain links TRBV7-2 to TRBJ1-6, with 10 nucleotides matching TRBD1. CDR3 length equals 16 residues. V lost 5 bases to trimming and J lost 5 bases; unmatched junction nucleotides: 6. The V gene's germline CDR1 is SGHTA and CDR2 FQGNSA.

This clone is medium-sized. Distinct nucleotide sequences in the sample also encode this CDR3. The chain carries TRBV19 and TRBJ1-1; D remains ambiguous. There are 12 residues in the CDR3. Trimming pared 3 bases from V and 6 bases from J, leaving 8 bases between. CDR1 is LNHDA and CDR2 is SQIVND in the germline V gene (reference sequence). In DNA, the CDR3 is TGTGCCAGTAGTATCGGAGTGGCTGAAGCTTTCTTT. It specifies CASSIGVAEAFF.

The chain combines TRBV12-5 with TRBJ2-1; TRBD2 might be the D (6 bases). This CDR3 contains 14 residues. Trimming removed 4 bases at V and 9 bases at J, with 16 bases between. CDR1 is LGHNT and CDR2 is FRNRAP in the germline V gene. CDR3 sequence reads: CASGYGARGGEQFF. The CDR3 coding sequence is TGTGCTAGTGGTTACGGAGCAAGGGGAGGTGAGCAGTTCTTC.

The count of this clone is one. The rearrangement links TRBV11-2 to TRBJ1-3; possible D gene TRBD1, 5 bases. With 6 bases removed from V and 7 bases from J, the gap between germline ends came to 16 bases. This CDR3 has 14 amino acids. Germline V lookup: CDR1 SGHAT, CDR2 FQNNGV. The CDR3 region is CASSLKPGANTIYF. CDR3 coding DNA: TGTGCCAGCAGTCTCAAACCTGGGGCGAACACCATATATTTT.

In its sample, this clone was seen once. The chain has TRBV7-2 and TRBJ2-3; D possibly corresponds to TRBD2 (5 bases). Germline V gene sequence: CDR1 SGHTA, CDR2 FQGNSA. V was pared by 5 bases and J by 2 bases, with 23 bases between. The CDR3 has 18 residues. The CDR3 bases are TGTGCCAGCAGCCCCAGCTGGATTGTACTAGTGGCCACAGATACGCAGTATTTT. As protein: CASSPSWIVLVATDTQYF.